This T cell receptor beta chain was recovered during a study of T cell repertoires in cytomegalovirus infection. About the research overall: As its CMV epitopes, the study selected recently identified HLA-C-restricted and well-studied HLA-B-restricted targets.

CDR3 length equals 14 residues. Trimming took 2 bases from V and 4 from J, leaving 8 bases between them. There are many counts of this clonotype. The antigen is not known. Each CDR3 protein is one row after TCRdb ran MiXCR on the reads. The sample holds around 710,000 distinct CDR3 sequences, 25% to 35% seen once. This receptor was obtained from a human donor in good health (CMV status not recorded). Some clones in this sample may be carry-over from other donors' samples. V gene TRBV12-3 or TRBV12-4 combines with J gene TRBJ2-2; TRBD1 is a possible D gene (5 bases). The source was cultured CD8+ T cells from PBMCs, collected from culture after CMV antigen stimulation. This CDR3 reads CASSLRGSTGELFF. The CDR3 DNA follows: TGTGCCAGCAGTTTAAGGGGAAGCACCGGGGAGCTGTTTTTT.